What follows describes a single T cell receptor (beta chain). Its antigen is as yet unknown. The record originates from a study of response to subunit inactivated influenza vaccine. TCRdb fed the RT-PCR reads into MiXCR, producing one record per CDR3 protein. The profile shows about 780,000 distinct CDR3 sequences, roughly 20% of them singletons. The junction had 16 bases not matched to a gene; V was cut back by 8 bases and J by 3 bases. Looked up from germline, CDR1 is DFQATT and CDR2 is SNEGSKA (reference sequence). The CDR3 has 15 amino acids. General observations from the study: It was the authors' suggestion that each seasonal influenza vaccination recruits few new T cells.

The rearrangement links TRBV20-1 to TRBJ2-7; 7 positions match TRBD1. The starting material was PBMCs from blood, obtained 5 days after vaccination. The receptor comes from a man aged 45-65 years who received an inactivated influenza vaccine. The CDR3 bases are TGCAGTACCCTCTACCGGGACAGAGGTGTCTACGAGCAGTACTTC. It encodes CSTLYRDRGVYEQYF.